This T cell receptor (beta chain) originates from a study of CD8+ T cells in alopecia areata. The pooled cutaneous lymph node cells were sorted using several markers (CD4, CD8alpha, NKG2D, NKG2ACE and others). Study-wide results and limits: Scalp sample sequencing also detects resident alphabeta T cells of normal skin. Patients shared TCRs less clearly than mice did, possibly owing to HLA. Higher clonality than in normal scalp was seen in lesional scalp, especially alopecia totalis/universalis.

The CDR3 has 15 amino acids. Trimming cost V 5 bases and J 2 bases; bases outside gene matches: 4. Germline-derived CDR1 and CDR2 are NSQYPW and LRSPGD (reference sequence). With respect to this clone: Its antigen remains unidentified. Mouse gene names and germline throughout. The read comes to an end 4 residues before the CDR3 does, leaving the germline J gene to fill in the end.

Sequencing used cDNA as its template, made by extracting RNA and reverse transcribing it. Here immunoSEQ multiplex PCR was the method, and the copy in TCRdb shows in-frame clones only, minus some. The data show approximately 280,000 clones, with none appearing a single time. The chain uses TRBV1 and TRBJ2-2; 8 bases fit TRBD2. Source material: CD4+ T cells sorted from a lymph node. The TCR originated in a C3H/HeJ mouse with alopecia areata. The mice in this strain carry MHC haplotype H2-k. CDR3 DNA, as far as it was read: TGCACCTGCAGTAACCGGGACTGGAACACCGGG. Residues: CTCSNRDWNTG. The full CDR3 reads CTCSNRDWNTGQLYF.